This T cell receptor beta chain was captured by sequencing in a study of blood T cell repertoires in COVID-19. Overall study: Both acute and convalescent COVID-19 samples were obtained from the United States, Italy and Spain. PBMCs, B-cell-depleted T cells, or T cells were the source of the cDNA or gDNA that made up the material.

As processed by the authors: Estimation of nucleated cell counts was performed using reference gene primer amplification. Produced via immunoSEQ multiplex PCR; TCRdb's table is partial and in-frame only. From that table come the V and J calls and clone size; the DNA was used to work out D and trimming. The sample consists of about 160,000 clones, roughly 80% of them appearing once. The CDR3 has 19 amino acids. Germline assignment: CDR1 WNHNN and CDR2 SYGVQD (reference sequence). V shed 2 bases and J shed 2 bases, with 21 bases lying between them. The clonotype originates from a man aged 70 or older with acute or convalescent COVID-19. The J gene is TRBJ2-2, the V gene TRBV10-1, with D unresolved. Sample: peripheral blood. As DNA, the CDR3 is TGCGCCAGCAGTGAGAGTTATAAACAGACCCGATCCAACACCGGGGAGCTGTTTTTT. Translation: CASSESYKQTRSNTGELFF.